Listed here is a single TCR beta chain. Antigen unknown. The sample comes from a study of cytotoxic CD8 clonotypes in ibrutinib-treated CLL. Overall study: Partial responses numbered about 25 and complete responses 2; after a median about 62 months, about 14 stayed remitted and approximately 12 progressed. Samples yielded averages of 200,000 to 300,000 productive templates and almost 95,000 productive rearrangements. Study-level points and caveats: At baseline, clonality was higher than in age-matched healthy donors and correlated with CD8+ counts. Before falling back toward baseline at progression, clonality had risen at the time of ibrutinib response.

TCRdb's table, derived via immunoSEQ multiplex PCR, lists solely in-frame clones and lacks some. The table records around 25,000 clones, about two thirds of them present only once. V lost 4 bases and J lost 3, with 17 bases in between. The V gene's germline CDR1 is GTSNPN and CDR2 SVGIG (reference sequence). This CDR3 has 15 amino acids. The starting material was PBMCs, obtained at disease progression, from a patient treated with ibrutinib. This receptor was taken from a human donor with chronic lymphocytic leukemia. The rearrangement links TRBV30 to TRBJ2-3; tentative D call: TRBD2 (6 bases). As DNA, the CDR3 is TGTGCCTGGACCCGCGGGGAGTTTGGGACAGATACGCAGTATTTT. This codes for CAWTRGEFGTDTQYF.